Below, 28 T cell receptor beta chains from the same sample are listed, as sequenced in a study of T cell responses to AZD1222 COVID-19 vaccine. Here immunoSEQ multiplex PCR was the method, and the copy in TCRdb shows in-frame clones only, minus some. This table has over 85,000 clones, just under 95% appearing once. Here the sequenced sample was peripheral blood, taken 28 days after the second AZD1222 dose. All receptors come from an adult who received the AZD1222 COVID-19 vaccine.

The chain recombines TRBV15 with TRBJ2-7; TRBD1 aligns across 8 bases. The junction had 9 bases not matched to a gene; V was cut back by 2 bases and J by 3 bases. The CDR3 is made up of 16 amino acids. In germline, CDR1 is LNHNV, CDR2 YYDKDF (reference sequence). The CDR3 region is CATSRRDRGAGYEQYF. The CDR3 DNA reads TGTGCCACCAGCAGACGAGACAGGGGCGCGGGCTACGAGCAGTACTTC. Using reference TRBV15 and TRBJ2-7 for the parts outside the CDR3, the full variable domain is DAMVIQNPRYQVTQFGKPVTLSCSQTLNHNVMYWYQQKSSQAPKLLFHYYDKDFNNEADTPDNFQSRRPNTSFCFLDIRSPGLGDTAMYLCATSRRDRGAGYEQYFGPGTRLTVT.

The J gene is TRBJ1-6, the V gene TRBV2; tentatively, D is TRBD1 (5 bases). This CDR3 comprises 12 residues. Germline V CDR1 and CDR2: SNHLY, FYNNEI. The V and J ends lost 7 bases and 11 bases respectively, with 12 bases between them. CDR3: CASIRDAPPLHF. CDR3 bases: TGTGCCAGCATCAGGGATGCGCCACCCCTCCACTTT. Drawing the rest from reference TRBV2 and TRBJ1-6, the complete variable domain is EPEVTQTPSHQVTQMGQEVILRCVPISNHLYFYWYRQILGQKVEFLVSFYNNEISEKSEIFDDQFSVERPDGSNFTLKIRSTKLEDSAMYFCASIRDAPPLHFGNGTRLTVT.

The chain joins TRBV5-1 to TRBJ1-1, with D hard to call. The CDR3 length is 13 residues. Germline V gene data show CDR1 as SGHRS and CDR2 as YFSETQ. Trimming cost V 2 bases and J 1 base, with 6 bases left between them. The CDR3 protein is CASSLMGNTEAFF. CDR3 nucleotide sequence: TGCGCCAGCAGCTTAATGGGGAACACTGAAGCTTTCTTT.

The V and J genes are TRBV5-1 and TRBJ1-2; D is undetermined. Trimming shortened V by 0 bases and J by 0 bases, and 9 bases separated the two germline ends. Germline CDR1 is SGHRS and CDR2 is YFSETQ. This CDR3 spans 15 amino acids. DNA of the CDR3: TGCGCCAGCAGCTTGGCCGATCTTACTAACTATGGCTACACCTTC. Translated, it gives CASSLADLTNYGYTF.

The chain joins TRBV7-2 to TRBJ1-1; D might be TRBD1 (5 bases). The CDR3 contains 14 residues. Germline loops: CDR1 SGHTA, CDR2 FQGNSA. The V end lost 5 bases, the J end lost 0 bases, and 10 bases lay between the germline ends. The CDR3 DNA sequence: TGTGCCAGCAGCGCGGACACCTTGAACACTGAAGCTTTCTTT. Translating it yields CASSADTLNTEAFF.

V gene TRBV5-1 combines with J gene TRBJ1-2, with 7 bases aligning to TRBD1. Losses at the gene ends were 0 bases for V and 7 bases for J; bases not matched to a gene: 9. Germline loops: CDR1 SGHRS, CDR2 YFSETQ. The CDR3 totals 15 residues. Here the CDR3 reads CASSLGDSPGRGYTF. CDR3 coding DNA: TGCGCCAGCAGCTTGGGGGACAGCCCTGGCCGTGGCTACACCTTC.

The chain recombines TRBV2 with TRBJ1-1; D gene uncertain. There are 13 residues in the CDR3. Looked up from germline, CDR1 is SNHLY and CDR2 is FYNNEI. V was pared by 6 bases and J by 0 bases, with 8 bases between. CDR3 sequence: CASRLQMNTEAFF. The CDR3 DNA follows: TGTGCCAGCAGGCTACAAATGAACACTGAAGCTTTCTTT. Complete variable domain (other parts from reference TRBV2 and TRBJ1-1): EPEVTQTPSHQVTQMGQEVILRCVPISNHLYFYWYRQILGQKVEFLVSFYNNEISEKSEIFDDQFSVERPDGSNFTLKIRSTKLEDSAMYFCASRLQMNTEAFFGQGTRLTVV.

This sequence joins TRBV6-5 and TRBJ1-1; D may be TRBD1 (5 bases). Looked up from germline, CDR1 is MNHEY and CDR2 is SVGAGI. V lost 4 bases, J lost 2 bases, and 14 bases lay in between. This CDR3 has 15 amino acids. The CDR3 loop reads CASSFGTDSNTEAFF. The DNA of the CDR3 is TGTGCCAGCAGTTTTGGGACCGATTCTAACACTGAAGCTTTCTTT.

The chain joins TRBV27 to TRBJ2-5, with 8 bases fitting TRBD1. V lost 5 bases to trimming and J lost 5 bases; unmatched junction nucleotides: 19. This CDR3 comprises 18 residues. Per germline, CDR1 MNHEY and CDR2 SMNVEV (reference sequence). CDR3 sequence: CASSRSGTGIWVGETQYF. CDR3 DNA sequence: TGTGCCAGCAGTCGATCCGGGACAGGAATTTGGGTTGGGGAGACCCAGTACTTC.

The CDR3, as DNA: TGCGCCAGCAGCTTGGTGCCCCCGGGACTAGCGGGGGGTGGGACAGATACGCAGTATTTT. Protein product: CASSLVPPGLAGGGTDTQYF. This chain connects TRBV5-1 to TRBJ2-3, with 15 bases identical to TRBD2. This CDR3 has 20 residues. Trimming took 0 bases from V and 3 from J; bases not matched to a gene: 11. CDR1 SGHRS and CDR2 YFSETQ come from the germline V gene.

The chain joins TRBV23-1 to TRBJ1-2; D is uncertain. TRBV23-1 is marked as an open reading frame, function uncertain. The CDR3 covers 19 residues. Trimming removed 3 bases from V and 1 base from J, with 24 bases in between. As DNA, the CDR3 is TGCGCCAGCAGTCACCTTGAGAACGGACTCCAGCCTTATAACTATGGCTACACCTTC. Amino acid sequence: CASSHLENGLQPYNYGYTF.

This clone was recorded once. V gene TRBV5-1 combines with J gene TRBJ2-7, with 9 bases lining up with TRBD1. CDR3 size: 16 residues. J was trimmed by 6 bases and V by 0 bases; bases with no gene match: 10. The germline V gene has CDR1 SGHRS and CDR2 YFSETQ. DNA of the CDR3: TGCGCCAGCAGCTTGGGGCGGGACAGGGTCTACGGCGAGCAGTACTTC. Translating gives CASSLGRDRVYGEQYF.

This sequence joins TRBV18 and TRBJ1-1, with D possibly matching TRBD1 (6 bases). Per germline, CDR1 KGHSH and CDR2 LQKENI. The CDR3 extends over 13 amino acids. The germline V and J ends were trimmed by 5 bases and 1 base, with 8 bases remaining between them. The CDR3 loop is CASSGTPNTEAFF. The CDR3 DNA reads TGTGCCAGCTCAGGGACACCGAACACTGAAGCTTTCTTT.

The V gene is TRBV10-1, the J gene TRBJ1-3; perhaps TRBD1 as D (5 bases). The CDR3 runs 13 residues. Trimming cost V 2 bases and J 7 bases, with 9 bases left between them. Germline values: CDR1 WNHNN, CDR2 SYGVQD (reference sequence). CDR3 sequence reads: CASSEGTRNTIYF. CDR3 nucleotides: TGCGCCAGCAGTGAGGGGACTCGGAACACCATATATTTT.

The chain is built from TRBV12-5 and TRBJ2-2; D gene ambiguous. The CDR3 has 15 amino acids. The V gene's germline CDR1 is LGHNT and CDR2 FRNRAP. V dropped 0 bases and J dropped 5 bases, with 10 bases sitting between them. CDR3 coding DNA: TGTGCTAGTGGTTTGGTAGTAGGGTGGACCGGGGAGCTGTTTTTT. It codes for CASGLVVGWTGELFF.

The chain uses TRBV2 and TRBJ2-2; D call uncertain. V dropped 2 bases and J dropped 7 bases, with 14 bases sitting between them. This CDR3 region has 15 residues. The germline V gene has CDR1 SNHLY and CDR2 FYNNEI. CDR3 in DNA: TGTGCCAGCAGTGAACAAAAACCTCTCGGCGGGGAGCTGTTTTTT. Translating it yields CASSEQKPLGGELFF. The whole variable domain, remainder taken from reference TRBV2 and TRBJ2-2, is EPEVTQTPSHQVTQMGQEVILRCVPISNHLYFYWYRQILGQKVEFLVSFYNNEISEKSEIFDDQFSVERPDGSNFTLKIRSTKLEDSAMYFCASSEQKPLGGELFFGEGSRLTVL.

The gene calls are TRBV29-1 and TRBJ1-2; the D is unclear. Germline CDR1 and CDR2: SQVTM and ANQGSEA. The germline V and J ends were trimmed by 7 bases and 3 bases, with 12 bases remaining between them. There are 12 residues in the CDR3. In DNA, the CDR3 is TGCAGCGGTGGGGAGGGCGACTATGGCTACACCTTC. Translated, it gives CSGGEGDYGYTF. Full variable domain (missing parts from reference TRBV29-1 and TRBJ1-2): SAVISQKPSRDICQRGTSLTIQCQVDSQVTMMFWYRQQPGQSLTLIATANQGSEATYESGFVIDKFPISRPNLTFSTLTVSNMSPEDSSIYLCSGGEGDYGYTFGSGTRLTVV.

The rearrangement uses TRBV9 and TRBJ1-2; TRBD1 aligns across 7 bases. V shed 4 bases, J shed 7 bases, and the junction held 13 bases outside the gene matches. CDR1 and CDR2 (germline): SGDLS, YYNGEE. The CDR3 totals 15 residues. CDR3 in amino acids: CASSTLGGQFLGYTF. The DNA of the CDR3 is TGTGCCAGCAGCACCCTTGGGGGACAGTTTCTTGGCTACACCTTC.

The CDR3 spells CASKSSGLGNQPQHF. The CDR3 region has the DNA TGTGCCAGTAAAAGTTCCGGGCTGGGCAATCAGCCCCAGCATTTT. The chain has TRBV19 and TRBJ1-5; D not resolved. This CDR3 has 15 residues. The germline CDR1 and CDR2 sequences are LNHDA and SQIVND (reference sequence). V was pared by 7 bases and J by 2 bases, with 15 bases between.

The chain combines TRBV4-1 with TRBJ2-7; 9 bases agree with TRBD1. CDR3 size: 15 residues. J lost 1 base, V lost 4 bases, and 5 bases had no gene match. The V gene's germline CDR1 is MGHRA and CDR2 YSYEKL. CDR3: CASSPGQGTSYEQYF. DNA for the CDR3: TGCGCCAGCAGCCCTGGACAGGGGACTTCCTACGAGCAGTACTTC.

The chain links TRBV4-1 to TRBJ1-4; 9 nucleotides agree with TRBD1. Germline V gives CDR1 MGHRA, CDR2 YSYEKL. V shed 2 bases, J shed 4 bases, and the junction held 5 bases outside the gene matches. This CDR3 is 16 amino acids long. Here the CDR3 reads CASSQPYRGLNEKLFF. The CDR3 DNA sequence: TGCGCCAGCAGCCAACCCTACAGGGGGCTTAATGAAAAACTGTTTTTT.

The chain recombines TRBV14 with TRBJ1-1; D gene unclear. Trimming stripped 0 bases from V and 0 bases from J, with 2 bases between. CDR3 length: 13 residues. CDR1 is SGHDN and CDR2 is FVKESK in the germline V gene. This chain's CDR3 is CASSQEMNTEAFF. The CDR3, as DNA: TGTGCCAGCAGCCAAGAGATGAACACTGAAGCTTTCTTT.

The chain uses TRBV5-1 and TRBJ2-7; D remains ambiguous. Trimming cost V 4 bases and J 2 bases, with 13 bases left between them. CDR3 size: 14 residues. The germline V gene has CDR1 SGHRS and CDR2 YFSETQ. The CDR3 is CASSLDLSTYEQYF. DNA for the CDR3: TGCGCCAGCAGCCTGGATTTATCCACCTACGAGCAGTACTTC.

V usage is TRBV5-4 and J usage is TRBJ2-3, with 10 bases matching TRBD2. Germline CDR1 is SGHNT and CDR2 is YYREEE (reference sequence). The CDR3 spans 16 residues. V shed 0 bases, J shed 7 bases, and the junction held 8 bases outside the gene matches. The CDR3 sequence: CASSLVAGGPGYTQYF. The CDR3 nucleotides are TGTGCCAGCAGCTTGGTAGCGGGGGGTCCCGGCTATACGCAGTATTTT.

The chain recombines TRBV7-9 with TRBJ2-3; 9 nucleotides line up with TRBD2. Germline CDR1 is SEHNR and CDR2 is FQNEAQ (reference sequence). Trimming removed 3 bases from V and 1 base from J; junction bases left unmatched: 8. CDR3 length equals 17 residues. This chain's CDR3 is CASSFWRGGSGTDTQYF. As DNA, the CDR3 is TGTGCCAGCAGCTTTTGGCGGGGGGGTTCCGGCACAGATACGCAGTATTTT.

This chain links TRBV5-5 with TRBJ2-7; TRBD2 agrees at 11 bases. The CDR3 covers 18 residues. Germline V CDR1 and CDR2: SGHKS, YYEKEE (reference sequence). The trim removed 2 bases at V and 0 bases at J, leaving 10 bases unmatched. As DNA, the CDR3 is TGTGCCAGCAGCTTCCCAACTAGCGGGGGCGGTAGCTCCTACGAGCAGTACTTC. Its translation is CASSFPTSGGGSSYEQYF.

This clone occurred once. This chain uses TRBV7-8 with TRBJ1-6; D is ambiguous. The length of the CDR3 is 14 residues. Trimming removed 0 bases from V and 7 bases from J, with 7 bases in between. Germline V gene sequence: CDR1 SGHVS, CDR2 FQNEAQ. As DNA, the CDR3 is TGTGCCAGCAGCTTAGCGCCCCCCAATTCACCCCTCCACTTT. This gives the protein CASSLAPPNSPLHF.

The chain recombines TRBV18 with TRBJ1-4; D gene unclear. The CDR3 contains 13 residues. In germline, CDR1 is KGHSH, CDR2 LQKENI. The V end lost 5 bases, the J end lost 7 bases, and 11 bases lay between the germline ends. The CDR3 DNA reads TGTGCCAGCTCATATCTTCGTAGTGAAAAACTGTTTTTT. Residues: CASSYLRSEKLFF.